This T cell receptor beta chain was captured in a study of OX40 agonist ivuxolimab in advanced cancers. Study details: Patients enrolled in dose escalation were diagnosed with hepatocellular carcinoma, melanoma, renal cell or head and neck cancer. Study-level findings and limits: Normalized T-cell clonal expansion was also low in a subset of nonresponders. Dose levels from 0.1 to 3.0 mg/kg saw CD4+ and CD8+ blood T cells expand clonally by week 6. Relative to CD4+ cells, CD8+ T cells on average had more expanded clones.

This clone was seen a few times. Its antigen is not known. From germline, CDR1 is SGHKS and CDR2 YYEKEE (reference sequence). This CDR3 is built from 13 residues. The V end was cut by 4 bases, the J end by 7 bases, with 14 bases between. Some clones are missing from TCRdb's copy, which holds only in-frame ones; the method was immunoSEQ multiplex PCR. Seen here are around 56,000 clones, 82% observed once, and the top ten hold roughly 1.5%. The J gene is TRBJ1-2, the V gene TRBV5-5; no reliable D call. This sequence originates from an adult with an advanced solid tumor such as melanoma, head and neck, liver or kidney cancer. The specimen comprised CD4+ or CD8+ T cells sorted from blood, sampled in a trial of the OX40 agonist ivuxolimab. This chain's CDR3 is CASSLGLGTGYTF. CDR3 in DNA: TGTGCCAGCAGCCTCGGCCTAGGAACTGGCTACACCTTC.